This T cell receptor (beta chain) was documented in a study of T-cell reconstitution after alpha-beta-depleted transplantation in children. This clonotype came up many times. Preparation of the TCRbeta library was carried out with unique molecular identifiers. TCRdb redid the calling of the PCR reads with MiXCR, one entry per CDR3 protein. Of a few hundred thousand distinct CDR3 sequences detected, about 20% appear once; the ten largest clones hold around 4%. The sequence derives from a human donor who donated a stem cell graft to a child with acute myeloid leukemia. This sample comprised PBMCs from the stem cell graft donor, obtained from the stem cell graft.

The CDR3 DNA follows: TGCAGCGTTGATCGGAGAACTAGCACAGATACGCAGTATTTT. Amino acids: CSVDRRTSTDTQYF. The chain uses TRBV29-1 and TRBJ2-3; D is undetermined. CDR1 is SQVTM and CDR2 is ANQGSEA in the germline V gene. The germline V and J ends were trimmed by 3 bases and 0 bases, with 10 bases remaining between them. The CDR3 loop spans 14 amino acids.